Only one count was recorded for the clone carrying this TCR beta chain. This entry comes from a study of blood T cell repertoires in COVID-19. Overall study context: Acute and convalescent COVID-19 samples came from the United States, Italy and Spain. PBMCs, B-cell-depleted T cells, or T cells were the source of the cDNA or gDNA that made up the material.

The germline V and J ends were trimmed by 4 bases and 3 bases, with 9 bases remaining between them. CDR3 length: 13 residues. Those enrolled, adults aged roughly 18 to 90 years, came from around 25 US areas. Per the original methods: Nucleated cell counts were estimated from reference gene primer amplification. Only in-frame clones appear in the TCRdb table, and some are missing; sequencing was by immunoSEQ multiplex PCR. Clone size and the V and J calls come from that table; the DNA yielded D and trimming. This table has 100,000 to 150,000 clones, 80% to 90% appearing once. The specimen was PBMCs or T cells enriched from blood (not recorded which). The chain employs TRBV12-3 or TRBV12-4 and TRBJ1-2; D is perhaps TRBD1 (6 bases). The sequence came from a woman aged 45-59 years who had recovered from COVID-19. The CDR3 nucleotides are TGTGCCAGCAGTTCGACAGGCGACTATGGCTACACCTTC. Protein sequence: CASSSTGDYGYTF.